Listed below are T cell receptor beta chains from one sample, sequenced in a study. TCRdb fed the multiplex PCR reads into MiXCR, producing one record per CDR3 protein. The sample contains approximately 620 distinct CDR3 sequences, 5.1% of which appear only once. The specimen was tumor-infiltrating Tregs sorted from the breast tumor. These receptors came from a female donor with breast cancer. Both conserved end residues are part of each CDR3. D genes are given only for firm matches. Size is stated for part of the rows, as once, few or many counts, or as a class when the clone is expanded.

J	D	size	V	DNA	CDR3
TRBJ1-2	TRBD1	large	TRBV12-3/TRBV12-4	TGTGCCAGCAGTGGACAGGACAGGGCCAGGGGCTACACCTTC	CASSGQDRARGYTF
TRBJ1-2	TRBD1	few	TRBV12-3/TRBV12-4	TGTGCCAGCAGCTCCGGGACAGGGACTAACTATGGCTACACCTTC	CASSSGTGTNYGYTF
TRBJ1-2	.	large	TRBV12-3/TRBV12-4	TGTGCCAGCAGGGCGACCGCCAACTATGGCTACACCTTC	CASRATANYGYTF
TRBJ1-2	.	medium-sized	TRBV12-3/TRBV12-4	TGTGCCAGCAGTTTAACAAATCACTATGGCTACACCTTC	CASSLTNHYGYTF
TRBJ1-2	.	medium-sized	TRBV12-3/TRBV12-4	TGTGCCAGCAGTTTTGGCAGGGGTAGTGGCTACACCTTC	CASSFGRGSGYTF
TRBJ1-2	.	.	TRBV12-3/TRBV12-4	TGTGCCAGCAGTTTCGGAGGACGGTATGGCTACACCTTC	CASSFGGRYGYTF
TRBJ1-2	.	medium-sized	TRBV12-3/TRBV12-4	TGTGCCAGCAGTTTCAGTTCAGTTAACTATGGCTACACCTTC	CASSFSSVNYGYTF
TRBJ1-2	.	medium-sized	TRBV12-3/TRBV12-4	TGTGCCAGCAGTCCTGACGGATACTATGGCTACACCTTC	CASSPDGYYGYTF
TRBJ1-2	TRBD1	medium-sized	TRBV12-3/TRBV12-4	TGTGCCAGCAGTTTGGTACAGGGGTATGGCTACACCTTC	CASSLVQGYGYTF
TRBJ1-2	TRBD1	medium-sized	TRBV12-3/TRBV12-4	TGTGCCAGCACTACAGGGGATGGCTACACCTTC	CASTTGDGYTF
TRBJ1-2	.	large	TRBV12-3/TRBV12-4	TGTGCCAGCAGTTCTGCTACAGGGAAAAGGGTCCTAGGCTACACCTTC	CASSSATGKRVLGYTF
TRBJ1-2	.	large	TRBV12-3/TRBV12-4	TGTGCCAGCAGTTTACGGGGCTTGGCTAACTATGGCTACACCTTC	CASSLRGLANYGYTF
TRBJ1-2	.	medium-sized	TRBV12-3/TRBV12-4	TGTGCCAGCATCCCGGGGCGGAGGGGACCCGCACAGTATGGCTACACCTTC	CASIPGRRGPAQYGYTF
TRBJ1-2	.	medium-sized	TRBV12-3/TRBV12-4	TGTGCCAGCAGGCCCACAGATTGGGATGGCTACACCTTC	CASRPTDWDGYTF
TRBJ1-2	.	medium-sized	TRBV12-3/TRBV12-4	TGTGCCAGCAGACCGGACGGCCGTTCCTATGGCTACACCTTC	CASRPDGRSYGYTF
TRBJ1-2	TRBD1	medium-sized	TRBV12-3/TRBV12-4	TGTGCCAGCAGTCTCAGACCTCGGACAGGTGGAGTCACCTTC	CASSLRPRTGGVTF
TRBJ1-2	TRBD1	medium-sized	TRBV12-3/TRBV12-4	TGTGCCAGCAGCCTTACCGGGACAGGGACTGGCTACACCTTC	CASSLTGTGTGYTF
TRBJ1-2	.	large	TRBV12-3/TRBV12-4	TGTGCCAGCAGATCAACAGCGAACTATGGCTACACCTTC	CASRSTANYGYTF
TRBJ1-2	.	large	TRBV12-3/TRBV12-4	TGTGCCAGCCTCCTGAGCAGGGGCACCTATGGCTACACCTTC	CASLLSRGTYGYTF
TRBJ1-2	.	medium-sized	TRBV12-3/TRBV12-4	TGTGCCAGCAGTTTAGGAAACAGGAGGGACGGCTACACCTTC	CASSLGNRRDGYTF
TRBJ1-2	.	large	TRBV12-3/TRBV12-4	TGTGCCAGCAGTCCTAACCGGCCGGTCTCCCTGAGGGGCTACACCTTC	CASSPNRPVSLRGYTF
TRBJ1-2	.	medium-sized	TRBV12-3/TRBV12-4	TGTGCCAGCAGCCAGACAGAGGATGGCTACACCTTC	CASSQTEDGYTF
TRBJ1-2	.	medium-sized	TRBV12-3/TRBV12-4	TGTGCCAGCAGCCCAGGGGTCTATGGCTACACCTTC	CASSPGVYGYTF